A selection of T cell receptor beta chains follows, all from one sample in a study of graft-versus-host responses after intestinal transplantation. Profiled with immunoSEQ multiplex PCR; TCRdb holds only in-frame clones, not every one. The table has approximately 130,000 clones, just over 90% seen once. Their antigens are not known. The sample here was unstimulated CD4+ T cells sorted from spleen or lymph node cells, taken before intestinal transplant. The receptors were gathered from a human donor who received an intestinal transplant. CDR3s include the opening cysteine and the closing phenylalanine or tryptophan. The order of the fields is clone size, V gene, J gene, D gene, CDR3 DNA, CDR3 protein. The D gene is left open where the match is weak. Expanded clones are given a class, and other clones once, few, many or no size at all.

size: NA; V: TRBV2; J: TRBJ1-1; D: TRBD1; DNA: TGTGCCAGCAGTCCCCGCGGACAGGGCGTAGCTTTCTTT; CDR3: CASSPRGQGVAFF
size: NA; V: TRBV11-3; J: TRBJ2-3; D: NA; DNA: TGTGCCAGCAGACGGGGGGCCGGCGATACGCAGTATTTT; CDR3: CASRRGAGDTQYF
size: few; V: TRBV5-1; J: TRBJ1-3; D: NA; DNA: TGCGCCAGCAGCTTGGAAGGCAGCTCTGGAAACACCATATATTTT; CDR3: CASSLEGSSGNTIYF
size: NA; V: TRBV19; J: TRBJ1-6; D: NA; DNA: TGTGCCAGTAGTCTAGAATGGAGTAATTCACCCCTCCACTTT; CDR3: CASSLEWSNSPLHF
size: NA; V: TRBV4-1; J: TRBJ2-3; D: TRBD2; DNA: TGCGCCAGCAGCCAAGAAGAGCGGGGGATAGCGCAGTATTTT; CDR3: CASSQEERGIAQYF
size: NA; V: TRBV5-4; J: TRBJ2-5; D: TRBD2; DNA: TGTGCCAGCAGCTTGGCCCGGTCGGCGGGGGGCCAACAAGAGACCCAGTACTTC; CDR3: CASSLARSAGGQQETQYF
size: NA; V: TRBV7-9; J: TRBJ2-3; D: NA; DNA: TGTGCCAGCAGCTTGTTTCGTATTTCTAGCACAGATACGCAGTATTTT; CDR3: CASSLFRISSTDTQYF
size: NA; V: TRBV7-3; J: TRBJ2-7; D: TRBD2; DNA: TGTGCCAGCAACACCACCCAGACTAGCGGGGGGGCACTTGGGGAGCAGTACTTC; CDR3: CASNTTQTSGGALGEQYF
size: NA; V: TRBV4-2; J: TRBJ2-7; D: TRBD2; DNA: TGTGCCAGCAGCCAAGATAGGTGGGCGGGGGGCCAAGGGGAGCAGTACTTC; CDR3: CASSQDRWAGGQGEQYF
size: NA; V: TRBV6-5; J: TRBJ2-1; D: NA; DNA: TGTGCCAGCAGGCAAGTGTTCGATGAGCAGTTCTTC; CDR3: CASRQVFDEQFF
size: NA; V: TRBV9; J: TRBJ1-4; D: NA; DNA: TGTGCCAGCAGCCCCTGGACAGCGACTTATGCAACTAATGAAAAACTGTTTTTT; CDR3: CASSPWTATYATNEKLFF